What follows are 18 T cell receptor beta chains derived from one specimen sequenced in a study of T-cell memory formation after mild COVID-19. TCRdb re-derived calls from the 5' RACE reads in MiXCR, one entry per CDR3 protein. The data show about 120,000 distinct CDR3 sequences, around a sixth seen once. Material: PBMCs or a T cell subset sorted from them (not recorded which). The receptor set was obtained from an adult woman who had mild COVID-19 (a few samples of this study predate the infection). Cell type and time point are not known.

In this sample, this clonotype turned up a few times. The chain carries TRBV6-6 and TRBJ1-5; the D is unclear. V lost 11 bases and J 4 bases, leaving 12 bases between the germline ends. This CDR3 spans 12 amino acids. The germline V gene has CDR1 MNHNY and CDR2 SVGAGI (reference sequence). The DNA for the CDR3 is TGTGCCGGATGCAGGCCTAATCAGCCCCAGCATTTT. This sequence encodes CAGCRPNQPQHF.

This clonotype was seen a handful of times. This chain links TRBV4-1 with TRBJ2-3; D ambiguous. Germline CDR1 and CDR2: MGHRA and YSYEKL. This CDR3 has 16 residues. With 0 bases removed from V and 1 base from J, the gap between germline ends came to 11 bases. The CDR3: CASSQDGGLGTDTQYF. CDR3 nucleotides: TGCGCCAGCAGCCAAGATGGTGGTCTAGGCACAGATACGCAGTATTTT.

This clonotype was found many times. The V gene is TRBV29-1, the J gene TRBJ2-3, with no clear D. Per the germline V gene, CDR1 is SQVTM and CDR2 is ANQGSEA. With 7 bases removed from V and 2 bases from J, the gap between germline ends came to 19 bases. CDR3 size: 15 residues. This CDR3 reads CSADPTAGYTDTQYF. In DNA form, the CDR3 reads TGCAGCGCCGACCCAACGGCAGGCTACACAGATACGCAGTATTTT.

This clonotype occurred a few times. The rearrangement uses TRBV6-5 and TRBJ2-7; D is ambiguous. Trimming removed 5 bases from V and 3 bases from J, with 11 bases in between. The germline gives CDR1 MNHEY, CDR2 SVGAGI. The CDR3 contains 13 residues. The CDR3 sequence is CASSGGSVYEQYF. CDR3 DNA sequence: TGTGCCAGCAGTGGCGGTTCTGTCTACGAGCAGTACTTC.

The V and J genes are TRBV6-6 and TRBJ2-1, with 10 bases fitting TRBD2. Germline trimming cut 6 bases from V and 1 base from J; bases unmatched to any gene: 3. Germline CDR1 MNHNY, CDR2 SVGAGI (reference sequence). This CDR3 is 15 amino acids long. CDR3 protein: CASSLAGVSYNEQFF. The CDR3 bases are TGTGCCAGCAGCCTAGCGGGAGTATCCTACAATGAGCAGTTCTTC.

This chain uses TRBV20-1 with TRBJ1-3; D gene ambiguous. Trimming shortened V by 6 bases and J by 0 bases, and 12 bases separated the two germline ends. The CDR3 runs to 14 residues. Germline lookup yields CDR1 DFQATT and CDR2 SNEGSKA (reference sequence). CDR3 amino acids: CSAKQAGSGNTIYF. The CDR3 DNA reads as TGCAGTGCGAAGCAGGCAGGCTCTGGAAACACCATATATTTT.

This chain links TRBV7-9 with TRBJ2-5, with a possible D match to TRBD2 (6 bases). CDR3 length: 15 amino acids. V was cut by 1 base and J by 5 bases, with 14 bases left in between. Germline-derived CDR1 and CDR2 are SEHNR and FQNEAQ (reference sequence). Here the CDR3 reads CASSLVRAAGETQYF. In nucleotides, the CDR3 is TGTGCCAGCAGCTTAGTAAGGGCCGCGGGGGAGACCCAGTACTTC.

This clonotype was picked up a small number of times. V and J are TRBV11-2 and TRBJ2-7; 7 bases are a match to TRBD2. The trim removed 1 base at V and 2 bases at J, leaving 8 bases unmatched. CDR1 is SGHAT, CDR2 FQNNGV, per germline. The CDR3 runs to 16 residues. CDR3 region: CASSLATGGLTYEQYF. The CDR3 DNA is TGTGCCAGCAGCTTAGCGACGGGAGGACTGACCTACGAGCAGTACTTC.

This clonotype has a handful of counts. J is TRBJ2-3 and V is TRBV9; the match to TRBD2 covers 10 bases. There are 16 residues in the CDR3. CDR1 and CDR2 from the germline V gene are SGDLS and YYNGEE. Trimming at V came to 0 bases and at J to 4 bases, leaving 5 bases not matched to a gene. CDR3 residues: CASSVESGGAPDTQYF. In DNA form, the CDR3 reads TGTGCCAGCAGCGTAGAAAGCGGGGGGGCCCCAGATACGCAGTATTTT.

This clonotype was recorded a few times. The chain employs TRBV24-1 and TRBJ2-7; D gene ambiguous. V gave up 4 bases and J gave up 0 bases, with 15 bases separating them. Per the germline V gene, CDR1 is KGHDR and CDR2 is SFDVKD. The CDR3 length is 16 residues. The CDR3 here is CATSERILHASYEQYF. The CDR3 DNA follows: TGTGCCACCAGTGAACGGATACTCCATGCCTCCTACGAGCAGTACTTC.

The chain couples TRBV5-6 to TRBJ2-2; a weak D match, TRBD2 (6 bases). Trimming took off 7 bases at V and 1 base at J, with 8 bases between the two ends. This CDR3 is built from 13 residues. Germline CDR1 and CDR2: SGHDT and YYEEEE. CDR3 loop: CASGGLNTGELFF. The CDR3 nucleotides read TGTGCCAGCGGGGGACTGAACACCGGGGAGCTGTTTTTT.

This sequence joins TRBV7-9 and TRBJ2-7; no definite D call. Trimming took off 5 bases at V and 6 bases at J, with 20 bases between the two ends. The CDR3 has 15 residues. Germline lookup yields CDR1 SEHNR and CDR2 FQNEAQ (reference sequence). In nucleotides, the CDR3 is TGTGCCAGCAGCCAAGACGGGCTCCGGCCCTTCGAGCAGTACTTC. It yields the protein CASSQDGLRPFEQYF.

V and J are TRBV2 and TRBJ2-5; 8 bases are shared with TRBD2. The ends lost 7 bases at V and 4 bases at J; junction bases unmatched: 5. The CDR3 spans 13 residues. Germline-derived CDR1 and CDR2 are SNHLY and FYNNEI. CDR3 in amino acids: CASTPGGGETQYF. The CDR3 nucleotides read TGTGCCAGCACGCCCGGGGGGGGAGAGACCCAGTACTTC.

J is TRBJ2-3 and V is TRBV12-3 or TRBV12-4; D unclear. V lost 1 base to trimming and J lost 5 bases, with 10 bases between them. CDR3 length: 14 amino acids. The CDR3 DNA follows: TGTGCCAGCAGTTTAGGGACCTCGGGAGATACGCAGTATTTT. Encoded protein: CASSLGTSGDTQYF.

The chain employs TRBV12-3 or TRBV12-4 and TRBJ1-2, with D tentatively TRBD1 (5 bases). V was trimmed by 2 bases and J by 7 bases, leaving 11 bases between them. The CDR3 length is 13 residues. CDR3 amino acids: CASSLLGVSGYTF. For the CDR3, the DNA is TGTGCCAGCAGTTTATTAGGGGTCTCTGGCTACACCTTC.

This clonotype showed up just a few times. CDR3 coding DNA: TGTGCCAGCAGAGTAAGCCGGGACTACTCCTACAATGAGCAGTTCTTC. This gives the protein CASRVSRDYSYNEQFF. This rearrangement joins TRBV2 to TRBJ2-1; 7 nucleotides match TRBD2. The CDR3 sequence is 16 residues long. V lost 6 bases, J lost 0 bases, and 8 bases stayed unmatched. Germline V lookup: CDR1 SNHLY, CDR2 FYNNEI.

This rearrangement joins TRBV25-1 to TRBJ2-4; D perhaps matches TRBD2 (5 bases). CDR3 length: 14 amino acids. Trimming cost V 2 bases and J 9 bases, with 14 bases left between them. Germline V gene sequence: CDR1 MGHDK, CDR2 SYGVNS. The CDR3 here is CASSEPAASGIQYF. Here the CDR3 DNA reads TGTGCCAGCAGTGAACCCGCCGCAAGCGGCATTCAGTACTTC.

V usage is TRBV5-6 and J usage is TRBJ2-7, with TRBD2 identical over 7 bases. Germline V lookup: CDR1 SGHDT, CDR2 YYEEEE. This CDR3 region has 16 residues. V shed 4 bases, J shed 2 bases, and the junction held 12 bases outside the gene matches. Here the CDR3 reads CASSGGVRGKAYEQYF. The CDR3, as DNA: TGTGCCAGCAGCGGGGGGGTACGGGGAAAGGCCTACGAGCAGTACTTC.